A selection of T cell receptor beta chains follows, all from one sample in a study of control samples from healthy donors and cancer patients. Data came from immunoSEQ multiplex PCR; TCRdb stores just in-frame clones and leaves some out. The data hold roughly 95,000 clones, with 80% to 95% observed a single time. The source material was blood. The receptors stem from a woman between 25 and 40 years old in good health. Both conserved end residues are part of each CDR3. A D gene is named only where the DNA matches it firmly. Size tells how often a clone was seen (once, few, many) or the class of an expanded clone, and some rows leave it out.

d_call: TRBD2; j_call: TRBJ2-7; v_call: TRBV6-2/TRBV6-3; clone_size: NA; cdr3_aa: CASSYSLSSGSSPYEQYF; cdr3_nt: TGTGCCAGCAGTTACTCGTTGTCCAGCGGGAGTTCCCCTTACGAGCAGTACTTC
d_call: NA; j_call: TRBJ2-3; v_call: TRBV19; clone_size: few; cdr3_aa: CASRAVGTDTQYF; cdr3_nt: TGTGCCAGCAGGGCGGTGGGCACAGATACGCAGTATTTT
d_call: TRBD1; j_call: TRBJ2-7; v_call: TRBV29-1; clone_size: NA; cdr3_aa: CSVGLPSGQSYSEQYF; cdr3_nt: TGCAGCGTCGGTCTCCCATCGGGACAGTCTTATAGCGAGCAGTACTTC
d_call: TRBD2; j_call: TRBJ2-1; v_call: TRBV20-1; clone_size: NA; cdr3_aa: CGLLAGAVQFF; cdr3_nt: TGCGGATTGTTAGCGGGAGCGGTGCAGTTCTTC
d_call: TRBD1; j_call: TRBJ1-2; v_call: TRBV6-5; clone_size: few; cdr3_aa: CASILGQGDFFYTF; cdr3_nt: TGTGCCAGCATCCTTGGACAGGGGGACTTTTTCTACACCTTC
d_call: NA; j_call: TRBJ1-5; v_call: TRBV12-3/TRBV12-4; clone_size: few; cdr3_aa: CASSPQGQPQHF; cdr3_nt: TGTGCCAGCAGCCCGCAGGGTCAGCCCCAGCATTTT
d_call: TRBD1; j_call: TRBJ1-2; v_call: TRBV7-6; clone_size: NA; cdr3_aa: CASSPGTGSLLGYTF; cdr3_nt: TGTGCCAGCAGTCCCGGGACAGGGTCCTTGCTTGGCTACACCTTC
d_call: TRBD1; j_call: TRBJ1-5; v_call: TRBV2; clone_size: NA; cdr3_aa: CASSERGGQFPQPQHF; cdr3_nt: TGTGCCAGCAGTGAAAGGGGGGGACAGTTTCCTCAGCCCCAGCATTTT
d_call: TRBD1; j_call: TRBJ1-5; v_call: TRBV2; clone_size: medium-sized; cdr3_aa: CASSPGTGGNQPQHF; cdr3_nt: TGTGCCAGCAGTCCCGGGACAGGGGGCAATCAGCCCCAGCATTTT
d_call: NA; j_call: TRBJ1-1; v_call: TRBV6-5; clone_size: NA; cdr3_aa: CASSYSGSGITEAFF; cdr3_nt: TGTGCCAGCAGTTACTCGGGCTCCGGGATCACTGAAGCTTTCTTT
d_call: NA; j_call: TRBJ2-1; v_call: TRBV18; clone_size: NA; cdr3_aa: CASSPPPYNEQFF; cdr3_nt: TGTGCCAGCTCACCACCACCCTACAATGAGCAGTTCTTC
d_call: NA; j_call: TRBJ1-2; v_call: TRBV18; clone_size: NA; cdr3_aa: CASSSQRDPSGRGGYTF; cdr3_nt: TGTGCCAGCTCATCGCAAAGGGACCCCTCGGGTCGTGGTGGCTACACCTTC
d_call: TRBD2; j_call: TRBJ2-7; v_call: TRBV3-1/TRBV3-2; clone_size: NA; cdr3_aa: CASSQDGTSGRYEQYF; cdr3_nt: TGTGCCAGCAGCCAAGACGGGACTAGCGGGAGATACGAGCAGTACTTC
d_call: NA; j_call: TRBJ1-1; v_call: TRBV18; clone_size: NA; cdr3_aa: CASSPPGSTEAFF; cdr3_nt: TGTGCCAGCTCACCCCCTGGATCCACTGAAGCTTTCTTT
d_call: TRBD1; j_call: TRBJ1-5; v_call: TRBV10-2; clone_size: NA; cdr3_aa: CASGDRGAEDRRVDGQPQHF; cdr3_nt: TGCGCCAGCGGGGACAGGGGAGCAGAGGACCGGAGGGTTGATGGTCAGCCCCAGCATTTT
d_call: TRBD1; j_call: TRBJ2-5; v_call: TRBV18; clone_size: NA; cdr3_aa: CASSPPGQAQETQYF; cdr3_nt: TGTGCCAGCTCACCCCCGGGACAGGCACAAGAGACCCAGTACTTC
d_call: NA; j_call: TRBJ2-2; v_call: TRBV9; clone_size: few; cdr3_aa: CASSPRRPNTGELFF; cdr3_nt: TGTGCCAGCAGCCCCCGGCGGCCGAACACCGGGGAGCTGTTTTTT
d_call: TRBD2; j_call: TRBJ2-1; v_call: TRBV3-1/TRBV3-2; clone_size: once; cdr3_aa: CASSPTSGRALDEQFF; cdr3_nt: TGTGCCAGCAGCCCGACTAGCGGGAGGGCCCTCGATGAGCAGTTCTTC
d_call: TRBD1; j_call: TRBJ2-7; v_call: TRBV27; clone_size: NA; cdr3_aa: CASLHRTGVNEQYF; cdr3_nt: TGTGCCAGCCTCCATAGGACAGGGGTTAACGAGCAGTACTTC
d_call: NA; j_call: TRBJ1-1; v_call: TRBV7-9; clone_size: NA; cdr3_aa: CASSLQGLSTEAFF; cdr3_nt: TGTGCCAGCAGCCTTCAAGGGTTGAGCACTGAAGCTTTCTTT
d_call: NA; j_call: TRBJ1-4; v_call: TRBV10-3; clone_size: NA; cdr3_aa: CAISESVTGPTNEKLFF; cdr3_nt: TGTGCCATCAGTGAGTCGGTGACGGGACCAACTAATGAAAAACTGTTTTTT
d_call: NA; j_call: TRBJ1-1; v_call: TRBV19; clone_size: NA; cdr3_aa: CASTPGPKTEAFF; cdr3_nt: TGTGCCAGTACTCCGGGACCCAAAACTGAAGCTTTCTTT
d_call: NA; j_call: TRBJ2-7; v_call: TRBV13; clone_size: NA; cdr3_aa: CASSLEGQGTYEQYF; cdr3_nt: TGTGCCAGCAGCTTAGAAGGGCAGGGTACCTACGAGCAGTACTTC
d_call: NA; j_call: TRBJ1-2; v_call: TRBV30; clone_size: NA; cdr3_aa: CAWSLGQPYGYTF; cdr3_nt: TGTGCCTGGAGTTTGGGCCAGCCCTATGGCTACACCTTC
d_call: TRBD1; j_call: TRBJ1-1; v_call: TRBV5-6; clone_size: NA; cdr3_aa: CASSWDRANTEAFF; cdr3_nt: TGTGCCAGCAGTTGGGACAGGGCGAACACTGAAGCTTTCTTT
d_call: TRBD2; j_call: TRBJ2-1; v_call: TRBV10-3; clone_size: NA; cdr3_aa: CAIGTSGSAGEQFF; cdr3_nt: TGTGCCATCGGGACTAGCGGGTCCGCGGGTGAGCAGTTCTTC
d_call: NA; j_call: TRBJ1-1; v_call: TRBV29-1; clone_size: NA; cdr3_aa: CSVAGEKTANTEAFF; cdr3_nt: TGCAGCGTCGCAGGGGAAAAGACAGCGAACACTGAAGCTTTCTTT
d_call: TRBD1; j_call: TRBJ2-7; v_call: TRBV12-3/TRBV12-4; clone_size: NA; cdr3_aa: CASSNPTGQEYF; cdr3_nt: TGTGCCAGCAGTAACCCGACAGGGCAGGAGTACTTC
d_call: NA; j_call: TRBJ2-4; v_call: TRBV11-3; clone_size: NA; cdr3_aa: CASSREFWSIQYF; cdr3_nt: TGTGCCAGCAGTCGGGAGTTCTGGAGCATTCAGTACTTC
d_call: NA; j_call: TRBJ2-1; v_call: TRBV7-7; clone_size: NA; cdr3_aa: CASSLRPGHNEQFF; cdr3_nt: TGTGCCAGCAGCTTACGTCCGGGGCACAATGAGCAGTTCTTC
d_call: TRBD2; j_call: TRBJ2-1; v_call: TRBV6-5; clone_size: NA; cdr3_aa: CASRSGSYNEQFF; cdr3_nt: TGTGCCAGCAGGAGCGGGAGCTACAATGAGCAGTTCTTC
d_call: NA; j_call: TRBJ2-3; v_call: TRBV6-5; clone_size: NA; cdr3_aa: CASSYGGATDTQYF; cdr3_nt: TGTGCCAGCAGTTACGGGGGGGCCACAGATACGCAGTATTTT
d_call: TRBD2; j_call: TRBJ2-7; v_call: TRBV10-1; clone_size: NA; cdr3_aa: CASSAGGAPDEQYF; cdr3_nt: TGCGCCAGCTCGGCGGGGGGGGCCCCGGACGAGCAGTACTTC
d_call: NA; j_call: TRBJ1-1; v_call: TRBV14; clone_size: NA; cdr3_aa: CASSRHTGGAEAFF; cdr3_nt: TGTGCCAGCAGCCGACACACGGGTGGCGCTGAAGCTTTCTTT
d_call: TRBD2; j_call: TRBJ2-1; v_call: TRBV3-1/TRBV3-2; clone_size: NA; cdr3_aa: CASSPGLAGGEQFF; cdr3_nt: TGTGCCAGCAGCCCGGGGCTAGCGGGGGGTGAGCAGTTCTTC
d_call: NA; j_call: TRBJ2-3; v_call: TRBV5-4; clone_size: NA; cdr3_aa: CASSRRPTDTQYF; cdr3_nt: TGTGCCAGCAGCCGTAGACCCACAGATACGCAGTATTTT
d_call: TRBD2; j_call: TRBJ2-7; v_call: TRBV10-1; clone_size: NA; cdr3_aa: CASSPNRLAGGEQYF; cdr3_nt: TGCGCCAGCAGTCCTAATCGACTAGCGGGGGGGGAGCAGTACTTC
d_call: NA; j_call: TRBJ1-3; v_call: TRBV20-1; clone_size: NA; cdr3_aa: CSASRGAGGNTIYF; cdr3_nt: TGCAGTGCTAGTCGGGGGGCAGGTGGAAACACCATATATTTT
d_call: TRBD2; j_call: TRBJ2-2; v_call: TRBV19; clone_size: NA; cdr3_aa: CASSTTSGRRNTGELFF; cdr3_nt: TGTGCCAGTAGTACTACTAGCGGGAGGAGAAACACCGGGGAGCTGTTTTTT
d_call: TRBD2; j_call: TRBJ2-1; v_call: TRBV7-3; clone_size: NA; cdr3_aa: CASSPGGGSYNEQFF; cdr3_nt: TGTGCCAGCAGCCCTGGCGGGGGCTCCTACAATGAGCAGTTCTTC
d_call: NA; j_call: TRBJ2-3; v_call: TRBV5-5; clone_size: NA; cdr3_aa: CASSFLTDTQYF; cdr3_nt: TGTGCCAGCAGCTTCCTCACAGATACGCAGTATTTT
d_call: NA; j_call: TRBJ1-2; v_call: TRBV4-1; clone_size: NA; cdr3_aa: CASSQGPGDNYGYTF; cdr3_nt: TGCGCCAGCAGCCAAGGCCCAGGGGACAACTATGGCTACACCTTC
d_call: NA; j_call: TRBJ1-1; v_call: TRBV15; clone_size: NA; cdr3_aa: CATSRVGGTEAFF; cdr3_nt: TGTGCCACCAGCAGAGTAGGGGGCACTGAAGCTTTCTTT
d_call: TRBD2; j_call: TRBJ2-1; v_call: TRBV25-1; clone_size: NA; cdr3_aa: CASSDFIGGRYNEQFF; cdr3_nt: TGTGCCAGCAGTGATTTTATTGGCGGGAGGTACAATGAGCAGTTCTTC
d_call: NA; j_call: TRBJ1-3; v_call: TRBV10-2; clone_size: few; cdr3_aa: CASAGGNTIYF; cdr3_nt: TGCGCCAGTGCCGGTGGAAACACCATATATTTT
d_call: TRBD1; j_call: TRBJ2-1; v_call: TRBV5-5; clone_size: once; cdr3_aa: CASSVRDSSYNEQFF; cdr3_nt: TGTGCCAGCAGCGTCCGGGACAGCTCCTACAATGAGCAGTTCTTC
d_call: NA; j_call: TRBJ1-3; v_call: TRBV19; clone_size: NA; cdr3_aa: CASTLSRGRGNTIYF; cdr3_nt: TGTGCCAGTACCTTATCACGAGGGAGGGGAAACACCATATATTTT
d_call: NA; j_call: TRBJ1-6; v_call: TRBV3-1/TRBV3-2; clone_size: NA; cdr3_aa: CASSQRGRANSPLHF; cdr3_nt: TGTGCCAGCAGCCAACGTGGGCGCGCAAATTCACCCCTCCACTTT
d_call: TRBD1; j_call: TRBJ1-2; v_call: TRBV23-1; clone_size: once; cdr3_aa: CASSQSWQGAIYGYTF; cdr3_nt: TGCGCCAGCAGTCAATCATGGCAGGGGGCAATCTATGGCTACACCTTC
d_call: TRBD1; j_call: TRBJ2-6; v_call: TRBV4-1; clone_size: NA; cdr3_aa: CASSQVQGAPGANVLTF; cdr3_nt: TGCGCCAGCAGCCAAGTACAGGGGGCCCCCGGGGCCAACGTCCTGACTTTC